Shown below are 31 T cell receptor beta chains from a single sample sequenced in a study of PD-1 and CTLA-4 blockade in melanoma. Sequenced by immunoSEQ multiplex PCR; TCRdb stores in-frame clones only, minus some. The data contain 20,000 to 25,000 clones, around 88% of them singletons. Material: CD8+ T cells from peripheral blood, obtained before anti-PD-1 treatment. The source is a human donor with melanoma.

The chain employs TRBV27 and TRBJ2-1; TRBD2 aligns across 10 bases. After removal of 0 bases from V and 4 bases from J, the junction contained 0 bases not matched to a gene. The length of the CDR3 is 15 residues. In germline, CDR1 is MNHEY, CDR2 SMNVEV (reference sequence). CDR3 coding DNA: TGTGCCAGCAGTTTATCTAGCGGGGGGTACAATGAGCAGTTCTTC. The encoded protein is CASSLSSGGYNEQFF.

V usage is TRBV29-1 and J usage is TRBJ2-5, with TRBD1 matching over 9 bases. The germline V gene has CDR1 SQVTM and CDR2 ANQGSEA. Trimming took 3 bases from V and 3 from J; bases not matched to a gene: 8. The CDR3 is 15 residues long. In DNA, the CDR3 is TGCAGCGTTGAGGGGACAGGGCCCCAGGAAGAGACCCAGTACTTC. Translation: CSVEGTGPQEETQYF.

In this sample, this clone turned up once. The chain has TRBV29-1 and TRBJ1-2; 11 bases map to TRBD1. This CDR3 comprises 16 residues. The V gene's germline CDR1 is SQVTM and CDR2 ANQGSEA. V gave up 3 bases and J gave up 3 bases; unmatched junction bases: 9. The CDR3 region is CSVEDRGPPRYYGYTF. The DNA for the CDR3 is TGCAGCGTTGAGGACAGGGGGCCCCCACGGTACTATGGCTACACCTTC.

The V call is TRBV4-1, the J call TRBJ2-1; D remains ambiguous. V shed 1 base and J shed 5 bases, with 9 bases lying between them. The CDR3 loop spans 14 amino acids. Looked up from germline, CDR1 is MGHRA and CDR2 is YSYEKL. The CDR3 DNA is TGCGCCAGCAGCCAAGGTAACAGCGACAATGAGCAGTTCTTC. Amino acids: CASSQGNSDNEQFF.

The CDR3, as DNA: TGTGCCAGCAGCGTCATAGCGGGGGTCACAGATACGCAGTATTTT. This codes for CASSVIAGVTDTQYF. This rearrangement joins TRBV3-1 (or the pseudogene TRBV3-2) to TRBJ2-3; TRBD2 matches 9 bases. V shed 5 bases and J 2 bases; nucleotides not matched to a gene: 5. There are 15 residues in the CDR3. Germline V CDR1 and CDR2: LGHDT, YNNKEL (reference sequence).

The chain has TRBV19 and TRBJ2-6; possible D gene TRBD1, 8 bases. The germline CDR1 and CDR2 sequences are LNHDA and SQIVND (reference sequence). Trimming took 8 bases from V and 0 from J, leaving 20 bases between them. This CDR3 contains 18 residues. The CDR3 sequence is CASEGLTGEGSGANVLTF. The CDR3 nucleotides read TGTGCCAGTGAGGGACTGACAGGGGAGGGCTCTGGGGCCAACGTCCTGACTTTC. The whole variable domain, remainder taken from reference TRBV19 and TRBJ2-6, is DGGITQSPKYLFRKEGQNVTLSCEQNLNHDAMYWYRQDPGQGLRLIYYSQIVNDFQKGDIAEGYSVSREKKESFPLTVTSAQKNPTAFYLCASEGLTGEGSGANVLTFGAGSRLTVL.

The chain uses TRBV29-1 and TRBJ1-2, with D tentatively TRBD1 (6 bases). Germline CDR1 and CDR2: SQVTM and ANQGSEA. Trimming shortened V by 3 bases and J by 4 bases, and 9 bases separated the two germline ends. The CDR3 sequence is 12 residues long. The CDR3 sequence: CSVDRGVYGYTF. The CDR3 region has the DNA TGCAGCGTTGACAGGGGTGTCTATGGCTACACCTTC.

The CDR3 bases are TGCAGCGTTGAGGTCACTACCAGCTCCTACGAGCAGTACTTC. Its protein product is CSVEVTTSSYEQYF. The chain combines TRBV29-1 with TRBJ2-7; D unresolved. V was pared by 3 bases and J by 0 bases, with 12 bases between. This CDR3 is built from 14 residues. Germline V gene lookup returns CDR1 SQVTM and CDR2 ANQGSEA.

The chain combines TRBV5-1 with TRBJ2-3; 13 positions match TRBD2. The V segment lost 1 base and the J segment 4 bases; nucleotides outside the gene matches: 0. Germline assignment: CDR1 SGHRS and CDR2 YFSETQ. CDR3 size: 15 residues. This CDR3 reads CASSLTSGGADTQYF. The CDR3 nucleotides read TGCGCCAGCAGCTTGACTAGCGGGGGGGCAGATACGCAGTATTTT.

In this sample, this clone turned up once. The V call is TRBV4-2, the J call TRBJ1-2; no clear D. In germline, CDR1 is LGHNA, CDR2 YNFKEQ. V was clipped by 1 base and J by 4 bases, with 16 bases between them. The CDR3 length is 16 residues. The CDR3 DNA reads as TGTGCCAGCAGCCAAGCAAAGTGGGAGGGAGGCTATGGCTACACCTTC. Translating it yields CASSQAKWEGGYGYTF.

This clone was observed once. This sequence joins TRBV30 and TRBJ1-1; possible D gene TRBD1, 5 bases. The ends were cut back, 1 base at V and 5 bases at J, with 11 bases in the middle. Germline CDR1 reads GTSNPN; CDR2 reads SVGIG (reference sequence). This CDR3 region has 13 residues. The CDR3 spells CAWSGGRGTEAFF. The DNA of the CDR3 is TGTGCCTGGAGTGGAGGGAGGGGTACTGAAGCTTTCTTT.

The chain combines TRBV9 with TRBJ2-3; D gene ambiguous. The CDR3 sequence is 17 residues long. The germline V and J ends were trimmed by 4 bases and 0 bases, with 18 bases remaining between them. Germline V gene lookup returns CDR1 SGDLS and CDR2 YYNGEE. CDR3 residues: CASSPLWGESSTDTQYF. In DNA form, the CDR3 reads TGTGCCAGCAGCCCCCTATGGGGTGAGTCGAGCACAGATACGCAGTATTTT.

This clone was observed a handful of times. The chain couples TRBV4-3 to TRBJ2-2, with D unresolved. Trimming cost V 0 bases and J 4 bases, with 15 bases left between them. Germline lookup yields CDR1 LGHNA and CDR2 YSLEER. The CDR3 is made up of 17 amino acids. CDR3 in amino acids: CASSQDLGMVITGELFF. CDR3 coding DNA: TGCGCCAGCAGCCAAGATTTGGGTATGGTTATCACCGGGGAGCTGTTTTTT.

This rearrangement joins TRBV5-8 to TRBJ1-3, with D unresolved. Per the germline V gene, CDR1 is SGHTS and CDR2 is YDEGEE. The CDR3 contains 13 residues. V was pared by 4 bases and J by 10 bases, with 15 bases between. Written as DNA, the CDR3 is TGTGCCAGCAGCCCTACGGTTCTAGGAACCATATATTTT. It codes for CASSPTVLGTIYF.

The rearrangement links TRBV6-1 to TRBJ1-4; a possible D gene is TRBD1 (5 bases). Trimming took 5 bases from V and 6 from J, leaving 16 bases between them. CDR3 length: 15 residues. Germline CDR1 MNHNS, CDR2 SASEGT. CDR3 sequence (DNA): TGTGCCAGCAGTTTACCTCGGGGGGAGTATGAAAAACTGTTTTTT. Its translation is CASSLPRGEYEKLFF.

This chain uses TRBV15 with TRBJ1-1, with D perhaps matching TRBD1 (5 bases). CDR3 length: 14 amino acids. The germline CDR1 and CDR2 sequences are LNHNV and YYDKDF (reference sequence). V shed 4 bases and J shed 5 bases, with 14 bases lying between them. CDR3 protein: CATSTPAGRTEAFF. CDR3 nucleotide sequence: TGTGCCACCAGCACCCCCGCAGGGAGGACTGAAGCTTTCTTT.

This chain joins TRBV24-1 and TRBJ2-1; weak D call: TRBD2 (6 bases). Trimming took 8 bases from V and 6 from J, leaving 10 bases between them. There are 12 residues in the CDR3. The germline gives CDR1 KGHDR, CDR2 SFDVKD. As DNA, the CDR3 is TGTGCCACCACTCAGGGAGGCAATGAGCAGTTCTTC. It specifies CATTQGGNEQFF.

The DNA of the CDR3 is TGTGCCAGCAGTTCTGGGAATTCCTACGAGCAGTACTTC. As protein: CASSSGNSYEQYF. The gene calls are TRBV25-1 and TRBJ2-7, with no clear D. The CDR3 length is 13 residues. V was trimmed by 5 bases and J by 1 base, leaving 9 bases between them. Germline assignment: CDR1 MGHDK and CDR2 SYGVNS.

This clone was observed a single time. V usage is TRBV29-1 and J usage is TRBJ2-5; D may be TRBD1 (6 bases). V was clipped by 0 bases and J by 5 bases, with 13 bases between them. The CDR3 consists of 14 residues. Germline V lookup: CDR1 SQVTM, CDR2 ANQGSEA. CDR3: CSVEDHRAVETQYF. The CDR3 DNA reads as TGCAGCGTTGAAGATCACAGGGCTGTCGAGACCCAGTACTTC.

A remark on this clone: Its ends do not fully match the called genes, so a read error is possible. The chain has TRBV2 and TRBJ1-5; TRBD1 might be the D (5 bases). The CDR3 length is 13 residues. Germline V lookup: CDR1 SNHLY, CDR2 FYNNEI. Here the CDR3 reads CASGEGSWQPQHF. The CDR3 DNA follows: TGTGCCAGCGGTGAGGGGAGCTGGCAGCCCCAGCATTTT.

This clone was detected only a few times. The chain has TRBV15 and TRBJ1-5; no reliable D call. This CDR3 has 14 residues. The V and J ends lost 0 bases and 1 base respectively, with 4 bases between them. Germline V lookup: CDR1 LNHNV, CDR2 YYDKDF (reference sequence). CDR3 sequence: CATSRDNSNQPQHF. CDR3 nucleotide sequence: TGTGCCACCAGCAGAGACAACAGCAATCAGCCCCAGCATTTT.

The chain is built from TRBV29-1 and TRBJ1-2; 9 bases are shared with TRBD1. V shed 6 bases, J shed 8 bases, and the junction held 10 bases outside the gene matches. Germline CDR1 and CDR2: SQVTM and ANQGSEA. This CDR3 is built from 13 residues. The DNA for the CDR3 is TGCAGCGTACCGGGACAGGGAATAGAGGGCTACACCTTC. As protein: CSVPGQGIEGYTF.

The genes are TRBV9 and TRBJ2-3, with D possibly being TRBD1 or TRBD2 (6 bases each). Trimming removed 4 bases from V and 4 bases from J, with 19 bases in between. Germline V gives CDR1 SGDLS, CDR2 YYNGEE. The CDR3 extends over 16 amino acids. The CDR3 DNA follows: TGTGCCAGCAGCCCCCTTCTAGAGGAGGGGGCAGATACGCAGTATTTT. It yields the protein CASSPLLEEGADTQYF.

This clone appeared once. The chain carries TRBV30 and TRBJ1-2, with a weak D call TRBD1 (5 bases). The CDR3 length is 12 residues. With 3 bases removed from V and 6 bases from J, the gap between germline ends came to 11 bases. The V gene's germline CDR1 is GTSNPN and CDR2 SVGIG (reference sequence). CDR3 in DNA: TGTGCCTGGAGGGAGGGGTACAATGGCTACACCTTC. Protein: CAWREGYNGYTF.

The rearrangement links TRBV28 to TRBJ1-1; TRBD1 is a possible D gene (5 bases). The CDR3 is 13 amino acids. Germline CDR1 is MDHEN and CDR2 is SYDVKM. V was pared by 5 bases and J by 5 bases, with 12 bases between. The CDR3 bases are TGTGCCAGCAGTATTACCGGGACTACTGAAGCTTTCTTT. Translated: CASSITGTTEAFF.

This sequence joins TRBV5-1 and TRBJ2-5; D remains unclear. Germline V gives CDR1 SGHRS, CDR2 YFSETQ. With 5 bases removed from V and 1 base from J, the gap between germline ends came to 6 bases. This CDR3 has 12 amino acids. CDR3 residues: CASSYFQETQYF. In DNA, the CDR3 is TGCGCCAGCAGTTATTTCCAAGAGACCCAGTACTTC.

The genes are TRBV30 and TRBJ2-7; D gene ambiguous. With 4 bases removed from V and 0 bases from J, the gap between germline ends came to 10 bases. The CDR3 sequence is 13 residues long. Germline V gene lookup returns CDR1 GTSNPN and CDR2 SVGIG (reference sequence). The CDR3 sequence: CAWNPGNSYEQYF. CDR3 bases: TGTGCCTGGAATCCTGGAAACTCCTACGAGCAGTACTTC.

The gene calls are TRBV7-9 and TRBJ1-2; 7 nucleotides line up with TRBD1. The CDR3 totals 16 residues. CDR1 is SEHNR, CDR2 FQNEAQ, per germline (reference sequence). With V trimmed by 5 bases and J by 2 bases, 11 bases remained unmatched. Here the CDR3 reads CASSLRGQGGNYGYTF. The CDR3 coding sequence is TGTGCCAGCAGCCTCAGGGGTCAAGGGGGCAACTATGGCTACACCTTC.

J is TRBJ2-2 and V is TRBV7-6; D gene uncertain. Trimming removed 5 bases at V and 1 base at J, with 17 bases between. The CDR3 totals 17 residues. Germline V CDR1 and CDR2: SGHVS, FNYEAQ. CDR3: CASSPILGTGNTGELFF. CDR3 DNA: TGTGCCAGCAGCCCAATACTCGGAACCGGGAACACCGGGGAGCTGTTTTTT.

J is TRBJ2-7 and V is TRBV30; TRBD2 aligns across 8 bases. The CDR3 runs to 13 residues. The germline gives CDR1 GTSNPN, CDR2 SVGIG (reference sequence). V dropped 1 base and J dropped 2; count of bases not matched to a gene: 1. The CDR3 is CAWSDSGTYEQYF. Written as DNA, the CDR3 is TGTGCCTGGAGTGATAGCGGGACCTACGAGCAGTACTTC.

In this sample, this clone turned up once. The chain links TRBV3-1 (or the pseudogene TRBV3-2) to TRBJ2-5, with 10 bases lining up with TRBD1. V shed 3 bases, J shed 4 bases, and the junction held 11 bases outside the gene matches. The length of the CDR3 is 17 residues. Germline V gene data show CDR1 as LGHDT and CDR2 as YNNKEL (reference sequence). CDR3 residues: CASSHERGTGEGETQYF. The CDR3 nucleotides read TGTGCCAGCAGCCATGAGCGGGGGACAGGGGAAGGAGAGACCCAGTACTTC.